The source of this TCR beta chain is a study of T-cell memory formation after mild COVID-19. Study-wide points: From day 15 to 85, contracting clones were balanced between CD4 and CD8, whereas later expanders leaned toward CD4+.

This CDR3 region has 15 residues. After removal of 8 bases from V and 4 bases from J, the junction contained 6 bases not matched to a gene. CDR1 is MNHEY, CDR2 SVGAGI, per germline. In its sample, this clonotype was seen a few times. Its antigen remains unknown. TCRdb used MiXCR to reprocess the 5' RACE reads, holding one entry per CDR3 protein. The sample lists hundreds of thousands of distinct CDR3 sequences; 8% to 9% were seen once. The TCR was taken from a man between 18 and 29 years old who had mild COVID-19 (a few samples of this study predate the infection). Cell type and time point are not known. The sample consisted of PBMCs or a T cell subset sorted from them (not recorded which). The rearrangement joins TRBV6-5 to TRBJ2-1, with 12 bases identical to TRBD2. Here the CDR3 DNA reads TGTGCCAGCGCCCTTCTAGCGGGGGGGTACAATGAGCAGTTCTTC. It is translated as CASALLAGGYNEQFF.